The next 10 T cell receptor beta chains were all read from a single sample in a study of T cells after yellow fever vaccination. TCRdb redid the calling of the 5' RACE reads with MiXCR, one entry per CDR3 protein. This sample has approximately 350,000 distinct CDR3 sequences, with 11% found just once. The sequences come from PBMCs, collected on the day of the first yellow fever vaccination. The source is a man younger than 35 who received the YFV17D yellow fever vaccine.

This clonotype was seen at least ten times. The chain links TRBV7-9 to TRBJ1-2; TRBD1 matches at 9 bases. Germline CDR1 and CDR2: SEHNR and FQNEAQ (reference sequence). CDR3 length: 17 residues. Unmatched junction bases numbered 14, after V lost 5 bases and J lost 4 bases. CDR3 protein: CASSRIMTGGSGYGYTF. CDR3 bases: TGTGCCAGCAGCCGTATCATGACAGGGGGGAGCGGCTATGGCTACACCTTC.

This chain uses TRBV5-1 with TRBJ2-2; TRBD1 aligns across 9 bases. V gave up 4 bases and J gave up 7 bases; unmatched junction bases: 8. The length of the CDR3 is 15 residues. CDR1 SGHRS and CDR2 YFSETQ come from the germline V gene. The CDR3 protein is CASSPTQGAIGELFF. CDR3 DNA sequence: TGCGCCAGCAGCCCGACACAGGGGGCCATCGGGGAGCTGTTTTTT.

This clonotype was recorded a few times. The chain carries TRBV20-1 and TRBJ2-1; D gene unclear. In germline, CDR1 is DFQATT, CDR2 SNEGSKA (reference sequence). Trimming took 3 bases from V and 4 from J, leaving 10 bases between them. The CDR3 is 13 amino acids. In nucleotides, the CDR3 is TGCAGTGCTAGCAGGACGGATTACAATGAGCAGTTCTTC. Translating it yields CSASRTDYNEQFF.

This chain joins TRBV5-6 and TRBJ1-5; possible D gene TRBD1, 5 bases. Trimming shortened V by 3 bases and J by 10 bases, and 17 bases separated the two germline ends. Germline CDR1 SGHDT, CDR2 YYEEEE. The CDR3 runs 14 residues. CDR3 in amino acids: CASSWRGRAGPQHF. In DNA, the CDR3 is TGTGCCAGCAGCTGGAGGGGACGGGCGGGCCCCCAGCATTTT. The full variable domain, completed using reference TRBV5-6 and TRBJ1-5, is DAGVTQSPTHLIKTRGQQVTLRCSPKSGHDTVSWYQQALGQGPQFIFQYYEEEERQRGNFPDRFSGHQFPNYSSELNVNALLLGDSALYLCASSWRGRAGPQHFGDGTRLSIL.

This clonotype was found a few times. The chain's CDR3 is CASSLSSFSGGREQFF. CDR3 nucleotide sequence: TGTGCCAGCAGTTTATCGAGTTTTAGCGGGGGGCGGGAGCAGTTCTTC. The chain has TRBV27 and TRBJ2-1; 10 bases match TRBD2. The germline gives CDR1 MNHEY, CDR2 SMNVEV (reference sequence). V gave up 0 bases and J gave up 10 bases; unmatched junction bases: 9. The CDR3 runs 16 residues.

V gene TRBV6-2 or TRBV6-3 combines with J gene TRBJ2-1, with D tentatively TRBD2 (5 bases). Per germline, CDR1 MNHEY and CDR2 SVGEGT. Trimming shortened V by 2 bases and J by 4 bases, and 9 bases separated the two germline ends. CDR3 length equals 14 residues. The CDR3 sequence is CASSYRGVYNEQFF. CDR3 sequence (DNA): TGTGCCAGCAGTTACCGGGGTGTGTACAATGAGCAGTTCTTC.

V and J are TRBV5-6 and TRBJ2-1; 7 bases align to TRBD2. The CDR3 length is 16 residues. V gave up 4 bases and J gave up 8 bases; unmatched junction bases: 15. In germline, CDR1 is SGHDT, CDR2 YYEEEE. CDR3 sequence reads: CASSRIWAGRDYEQFF. As DNA, the CDR3 is TGTGCCAGCAGCCGTATTTGGGCAGGGAGGGATTATGAGCAGTTCTTC.

This clonotype showed up just a few times. This rearrangement joins TRBV6-2 or TRBV6-3 to TRBJ2-2; D is unresolved. Per germline, CDR1 MNHEY and CDR2 SVGEGT. The CDR3 loop spans 15 amino acids. Between the trimmed V and J ends, which lost 2 bases and 7 bases, there was a span of 14 bases. The CDR3 nucleotides read TGTGCCAGCAGTTACGTGCCCCGGCGGAACGGGGAGCTGTTTTTT. It encodes CASSYVPRRNGELFF.

The gene calls are TRBV28 and TRBJ1-2; 11 nucleotides align to TRBD1. J lost 1 base, V lost 6 bases, and 4 bases had no gene match. Per the germline V gene, CDR1 is MDHEN and CDR2 is SYDVKM. This CDR3 region has 15 residues. The CDR3: CASSSDRGHNYGYTF. DNA for the CDR3: TGTGCCAGCAGCTCGGACAGGGGGCATAACTATGGCTACACCTTC.

At least ten counts were recorded for this clonotype. The V and J genes are TRBV4-1 and TRBJ1-2, with 10 nucleotides matching TRBD1. Germline V gives CDR1 MGHRA, CDR2 YSYEKL. The CDR3 has 17 residues. V dropped 0 bases and J dropped 1; count of bases not matched to a gene: 5. CDR3 coding DNA: TGCGCCAGCAGCCAAGATCTCGGGACAGGGGATAACTATGGCTACACCTTC. Protein sequence: CASSQDLGTGDNYGYTF.